A single sample gave rise to the 25 T cell receptor beta chains below, sequenced in a study of blood T cell repertoires in COVID-19. Method: immunoSEQ multiplex PCR; TCRdb's copy keeps in-frame clones and lacks some. The sample lists over 150,000 clones; approximately 80% were seen once. The source material was peripheral blood. These receptors were obtained from a woman of 80 years or more with COVID-19, enrolled during active disease.

The V and J genes are TRBV20-1 and TRBJ2-1; D is uncertain. V was cut by 7 bases and J by 2 bases, with 6 bases left in between. Germline CDR1 DFQATT, CDR2 SNEGSKA (reference sequence). The CDR3 runs to 11 residues. The CDR3 region is CSGLAYNEQFF. In nucleotides, the CDR3 is TGCAGTGGGCTAGCCTACAATGAGCAGTTCTTC.

This clone was seen just once. This chain links TRBV6-5 with TRBJ1-5, with D possibly being TRBD1 (5 bases). Trimming shortened V by 10 bases and J by 2 bases, and 12 bases separated the two germline ends. The CDR3 is 13 amino acids. Germline V lookup: CDR1 MNHEY, CDR2 SVGAGI. Here the CDR3 reads CATGRGGNQPQHF. The CDR3 nucleotides are TGTGCCACCGGGAGGGGTGGCAATCAGCCCCAGCATTTT.

The rearrangement uses TRBV6-4 and TRBJ2-3, with D perhaps matching TRBD1 (5 bases). The CDR3 is 15 amino acids. V lost 8 bases and J lost 11, with 26 bases in between. Germline V gene data show CDR1 as MRHNA and CDR2 as SNTAGT. This chain's CDR3 is CASYRQGVPQSRQYF. Here the CDR3 DNA reads TGTGCCAGCTACCGCCAAGGGGTTCCACAGAGTCGGCAGTATTTT.

The gene calls are TRBV27 and TRBJ1-2; 9 nucleotides line up with TRBD1. The CDR3 consists of 14 residues. Germline-derived CDR1 and CDR2 are MNHEY and SMNVEV (reference sequence). Trimming took 5 bases from V and 6 from J; bases not matched to a gene: 7. For the CDR3, the DNA is TGTGCCAGCAGTACTCTGGGACAGGGAAATGGCTACACCTTC. It codes for CASSTLGQGNGYTF.

V gene TRBV7-8 combines with J gene TRBJ1-4; D is ambiguous. The CDR3 has 12 amino acids. The V end was cut by 4 bases, the J end by 7 bases, with 7 bases between. Per germline, CDR1 SGHVS and CDR2 FQNEAQ. The CDR3 protein is CASSSTVEKLFF. The DNA for the CDR3 is TGTGCCAGCAGCTCCACAGTTGAAAAACTGTTTTTT.

CDR3 amino acids: CASSEGMDRGLGRQYF. The CDR3 DNA follows: TGTGCCAGCAGTGAAGGGATGGACAGGGGGTTGGGAAGGCAGTACTTC. The chain is built from TRBV25-1 and TRBJ2-7, with 10 bases that match TRBD1. Losses at the gene ends were 2 bases for V and 9 bases for J; bases not matched to a gene: 13. The CDR3 is 16 amino acids. In germline, CDR1 is MGHDK, CDR2 SYGVNS.

The CDR3, as DNA: TGTGCCAGCAGCCAAGAAACAGGCATGAACACTGAAGCTTTCTTT. Its translation: CASSQETGMNTEAFF. The rearrangement joins TRBV14 to TRBJ1-1; tentative D call: TRBD1 (5 bases). The CDR3 totals 15 residues. CDR1 and CDR2 from the germline V gene are SGHDN and FVKESK. The V and J ends lost 0 bases and 0 bases respectively, with 8 bases between them.

The chain couples TRBV28 to TRBJ2-7; 13 bases fit TRBD2. The CDR3 has 13 residues. Germline assignment: CDR1 MDHEN and CDR2 SYDVKM. Unmatched junction bases numbered 5, after V lost 8 bases and J lost 7 bases. DNA of the CDR3: TGTGCCAGCGGACTAGCGGGAGCGGGGGAGCAGTACTTC. Encoded protein: CASGLAGAGEQYF.

This sequence joins TRBV19 and TRBJ1-4; D gene ambiguous. V gave up 7 bases and J gave up 8 bases, with 11 bases separating them. Germline V gives CDR1 LNHDA, CDR2 SQIVND (reference sequence). The CDR3 loop spans 12 amino acids. The CDR3 here is CASTSLSEKLFF. CDR3 nucleotide sequence: TGTGCCAGTACCTCTCTTAGCGAAAAACTGTTTTTT.

About this clone: Other DNA sequences from this sample encode an identical CDR3 as well. The CDR3, as DNA: TGTGCCAGCAGTGAAGGGGGGACAGTCTATGGCTACACCTTC. It translates to CASSEGGTVYGYTF. The chain joins TRBV6-1 to TRBJ1-2, with 7 nucleotides matching TRBD1. CDR1 is MNHNS, CDR2 SASEGT, per germline. V shed 1 base and J 4 bases; nucleotides not matched to a gene: 3. This CDR3 region has 14 residues.

This sequence joins TRBV5-1 and TRBJ1-1; TRBD1 agrees at 7 bases. The CDR3 is 15 residues long. With V trimmed by 5 bases and J by 3 bases, 10 bases remained unmatched. CDR1 is SGHRS, CDR2 YFSETQ, per germline. DNA for the CDR3: TGCGCCAGCAGTTCCGACAGGGCCTCCTACACTGAAGCTTTCTTT. This encodes CASSSDRASYTEAFF.

The chain joins TRBV7-3 to TRBJ1-1; D is uncertain. Trimming took 2 bases from V and 5 from J, leaving 9 bases between them. The CDR3 has 13 amino acids. Germline V lookup: CDR1 SGHTA, CDR2 FQGTGA. Here the CDR3 DNA reads TGTGCCAGCAGCTTATATGAGGGAACTGAAGCTTTCTTT. Amino acid sequence: CASSLYEGTEAFF.

The chain recombines TRBV2 with TRBJ2-5; 8 bases are shared with TRBD1. The CDR3 contains 15 residues. Germline V gene lookup returns CDR1 SNHLY and CDR2 FYNNEI. J lost 4 bases, V lost 5 bases, and 9 bases had no gene match. The CDR3 sequence is CASSTGTGTRETQYF. The DNA for the CDR3 is TGTGCCAGCAGTACCGGGACAGGCACGAGAGAGACCCAGTACTTC.

This rearrangement joins TRBV5-8 to TRBJ1-2; no firm D call. V was clipped by 0 bases and J by 2 bases, with 5 bases between them. The CDR3 is 13 amino acids. Germline CDR1 SGHTS, CDR2 YDEGEE. CDR3 amino acids: CASSLEENYGYTF. For the CDR3, the DNA is TGTGCCAGCAGCTTGGAGGAGAACTATGGCTACACCTTC.

This chain connects TRBV29-1 to TRBJ1-5; 7 positions agree with TRBD1. Germline CDR1 SQVTM, CDR2 ANQGSEA. Unmatched junction bases numbered 5, after V lost 5 bases and J lost 4 bases. The CDR3 covers 13 residues. Written as DNA, the CDR3 is TGCAGCGTTTCGGGACAGTCTAATCAGCCCCAGCATTTT. Its protein is CSVSGQSNQPQHF.

The chain combines TRBV6-6 with TRBJ1-2; a weak D match, TRBD1 (5 bases). Trimming pared 5 bases from V and 5 bases from J, leaving 18 bases between. CDR3 size: 15 residues. CDR1 and CDR2 from the germline V gene are MNHNY and SVGAGI (reference sequence). The CDR3 DNA reads TGTGCCAGCAGTCGACGAGGGACTGAGGGTTATGGCTACACCTTC. This translates into CASSRRGTEGYGYTF.

V is TRBV2 and J is TRBJ1-6; no clear D gene. The CDR3 spans 15 residues. Germline V gene sequence: CDR1 SNHLY, CDR2 FYNNEI. CDR3 sequence: CASAWESSYNSPLHF. The CDR3 DNA reads TGTGCTTCAGCGTGGGAGAGCTCCTATAATTCACCCCTCCACTTT.

The chain combines TRBV3-1 (or the pseudogene TRBV3-2) with TRBJ2-1; 7 bases align to TRBD2. This CDR3 is built from 15 residues. With 4 bases clipped from V and 9 bases from J, the junction kept 12 bases outside the gene matches. Germline CDR1 reads LGHDT; CDR2 reads YNNKEL (reference sequence). This CDR3 is CASSLRGAGEGEQFF. As DNA, the CDR3 is TGTGCCAGCAGCCTCCGTGGGGCGGGAGAAGGTGAGCAGTTCTTC.

The chain links TRBV12-5 to TRBJ1-2; possible D gene TRBD1, 5 bases. Germline V CDR1 and CDR2: LGHNT, FRNRAP. CDR3 length equals 13 residues. With 4 bases removed from V and 5 bases from J, the gap between germline ends came to 11 bases. The DNA for the CDR3 is TGTGCTAGTGGTTCCGACAGCGCTTATGGCTACACCTTC. Encoded protein: CASGSDSAYGYTF. Using reference TRBV12-5 and TRBJ1-2 for the parts outside the CDR3, the full variable domain is DARVTQTPRHKVTEMGQEVTMRCQPILGHNTVFWYRQTMMQGLELLAYFRNRAPLDDSGMPKDRFSAEMPDATLATLKIQPSEPRDSAVYFCASGSDSAYGYTFGSGTRLTVV.

V is TRBV20-1 and J is TRBJ2-5, with D hard to call. V lost 3 bases and J lost 2, with 4 bases in between. The CDR3 runs 11 residues. Germline V gene lookup returns CDR1 DFQATT and CDR2 SNEGSKA (reference sequence). CDR3 residues: CSARAQETQYF. CDR3 DNA sequence: TGCAGTGCTAGGGCTCAAGAGACCCAGTACTTC.

In this sample, this clone turned up a few times. The chain uses TRBV12-3 or TRBV12-4 and TRBJ1-1; no clear D gene. The V gene lost 4 bases and the J gene lost 0 bases, with 6 bases spanning the gap. The CDR3 is made up of 13 amino acids. The CDR3: CASSSTMNTEAFF. In DNA, the CDR3 is TGTGCCAGCAGTTCTACCATGAACACTGAAGCTTTCTTT.

The chain joins TRBV16 to TRBJ2-2; 11 bases are a match to TRBD2. The V gene end was trimmed by 3 bases and the J gene end by 3 bases; junction bases not matched to a gene: 3. Germline V lookup: CDR1 KGHSY, CDR2 FQNENV. The CDR3 is made up of 16 amino acids. CDR3 sequence: CASSQTSGADTGELFF. The DNA of the CDR3 is TGTGCCAGCAGCCAGACTAGCGGGGCGGACACCGGGGAGCTGTTTTTT.

This clone came up a few times. The chain has TRBV9 and TRBJ2-1; 10 bases align to TRBD2. This CDR3 has 16 amino acids. The germline V gene encodes CDR1 SGDLS and CDR2 YYNGEE. The junction had 5 bases not matched to a gene; V was cut back by 4 bases and J by 1 base. CDR3 DNA sequence: TGTGCCAGCAGCTACGGACTAGCGGCTTCCTACAATGAGCAGTTCTTC. Translating gives CASSYGLAASYNEQFF.

This clone was observed a handful of times. The chain carries TRBV12-2 and TRBJ2-1; TRBD2, the table's D call, was not compared with the DNA. TRBV12-2 is marked as a pseudogene. This CDR3 contains 15 residues. CDR3 sequence reads: CASITGRRSYNEQFF. CDR3 DNA sequence: TGTGCAAGCATCACCGGGAGACGGTCCTACAATGAGCAGTTCTTC.

This clone was recorded a few times. The chain has TRBV5-8 and TRBJ2-2; TRBD2 is a possible D gene (6 bases). CDR3 length: 17 residues. Germline V CDR1 and CDR2: SGHTS, YDEGEE. The ends were cut back, 3 bases at V and 0 bases at J, with 15 bases in the middle. CDR3 in amino acids: CASSSAPGLTNTGELFF. CDR3 DNA sequence: TGTGCCAGCAGCTCCGCACCGGGACTTACGAACACCGGGGAGCTGTTTTTT.